This passage covers 22 T cell receptor beta chains from one sample sequenced in a study of blood T cells in healthy people across ages. Primed by a sample-barcoded 5' primer and a J-beta primer mix, a second PCR proceeded for about 7 to 11 cycles. MiXCR, run by TCRdb on the 5' RACE reads, gives a single entry per CDR3 protein. The sample has about 750,000 distinct CDR3 sequences, 50% to 65% seen once. The sequencing input was blood. These TCRs come from a man at least 80 years old in good health.

This clonotype was picked up one time. V gene TRBV29-1 combines with J gene TRBJ1-1; D gene unclear. The CDR3 length is 9 residues. Germline CDR1 reads SQVTM; CDR2 reads ANQGSEA. CDR3 sequence (DNA): TGCAGTATAGGCCCTGAAGCTTTCTTT. Protein sequence: CSIGPEAFF. The full variable domain, rest sourced from reference TRBV29-1 and TRBJ1-1, is SAVISQKPSRDICQRGTSLTIQCQVDSQVTMMFWYRQQPGQSLTLIATANQGSEATYESGFVIDKFPISRPNLTFSTLTVSNMSPEDSSIYLCSIGPEAFFGQGTRLTVV.

The rearrangement uses TRBV20-1 and TRBJ1-2, with 7 nucleotides matching TRBD1. CDR1 is DFQATT and CDR2 is SNEGSKA in the germline V gene (reference sequence). This CDR3 region has 11 residues. J lost 9 bases, V lost 2 bases, and 3 bases had no gene match. CDR3 sequence (DNA): TGCAGTGCTAGATTGGGACAGAGCTACACCTTC. Encoded protein: CSARLGQSYTF.

This chain joins TRBV6-5 and TRBJ1-2; no definite D call. Per germline, CDR1 MNHEY and CDR2 SVGAGI. The CDR3 contains 12 residues. V was clipped by 2 bases and J by 2 bases, with 3 bases between them. The CDR3 region is CASSYNNYGYTF. In DNA, the CDR3 is TGTGCCAGCAGTTACAACAACTATGGCTACACCTTC.

The rearrangement links TRBV5-1 to TRBJ1-5; D not resolved. Germline V gives CDR1 SGHRS, CDR2 YFSETQ. V lost 4 bases and J 4 bases, leaving 12 bases between the germline ends. The CDR3 length is 14 residues. CDR3 region: CASSRDGPNQPQHF. Here the CDR3 DNA reads TGCGCCAGCAGCCGAGACGGACCAAATCAGCCCCAGCATTTT. Supplemented by reference TRBV5-1 and TRBJ1-5, the full variable domain reads KAGVTQTPRYLIKTRGQQVTLSCSPISGHRSVSWYQQTPGQGLQFLFEYFSETQRNKGNFPGRFSGRQFSNSRSEMNVSTLELGDSALYLCASSRDGPNQPQHFGDGTRLSIL.

V usage is TRBV20-1 and J usage is TRBJ2-3; 13 nucleotides agree with TRBD2. The CDR3 length is 15 residues. Germline-derived CDR1 and CDR2 are DFQATT and SNEGSKA (reference sequence). With 6 bases clipped from V and 5 bases from J, the junction kept 8 bases outside the gene matches. The DNA for the CDR3 is TGCAGTGCCTCCGGACTAGCGGGAGATCTAGATACGCAGTATTTT. Its protein product is CSASGLAGDLDTQYF.

The rearrangement links TRBV20-1 to TRBJ2-7; no clear D. Germline V gives CDR1 DFQATT, CDR2 SNEGSKA (reference sequence). V shed 3 bases and J shed 0 bases, with 12 bases lying between them. The CDR3 length is 14 residues. This CDR3 is CSASDIMDSYEQYF. The DNA of the CDR3 is TGCAGTGCTAGCGACATCATGGACTCCTACGAGCAGTACTTC.

In its sample, this clonotype was seen many times. The chain couples TRBV27 to TRBJ2-7, with D unresolved. V gave up 5 bases and J gave up 1 base, with 6 bases separating them. Germline loops: CDR1 MNHEY, CDR2 SMNVEV (reference sequence). This CDR3 is 12 amino acids long. The CDR3 bases are TGTGCCAGCAGTCACGGATCCTACGAGCAGTACTTC. This translates into CASSHGSYEQYF.

The rearrangement uses TRBV11-2 and TRBJ2-1; D perhaps matches TRBD1 (6 bases). CDR3 length: 14 residues. Trimming shortened V by 5 bases and J by 4 bases, and 12 bases separated the two germline ends. Per the germline V gene, CDR1 is SGHAT and CDR2 is FQNNGV. DNA for the CDR3: TGTGCCAGCAGCCACGGACAGCAGTACAATGAGCAGTTCTTC. Protein: CASSHGQQYNEQFF.

This chain uses TRBV5-1 with TRBJ2-3; 8 bases agree with TRBD2. The CDR3 runs to 14 residues. Germline CDR1 and CDR2: SGHRS and YFSETQ. V lost 4 bases to trimming and J lost 5 bases; unmatched junction nucleotides: 6. CDR3 sequence reads: CASSRGGKEDTQYF. The CDR3 DNA sequence: TGCGCCAGCAGCCGGGGGGGGAAAGAAGATACGCAGTATTTT.

V and J are TRBV3-1 and TRBJ1-6; D is unresolved. This CDR3 is built from 14 residues. CDR1 is LGHDT and CDR2 is YNNKEL in the germline V gene (reference sequence). V gave up 2 bases and J gave up 5 bases, with 7 bases separating them. CDR3 bases: TGTGCCAGCAGCCAATGGGAGGATAATTCACCCCTCCACTTT. The encoded protein is CASSQWEDNSPLHF.

The rearrangement uses TRBV10-3 and TRBJ1-4; 9 bases agree with TRBD1. V dropped 10 bases and J dropped 8; count of bases not matched to a gene: 5. Per germline, CDR1 ENHRY and CDR2 SYGVKD. CDR3 length: 12 amino acids. The DNA for the CDR3 is TGTGCCACGGGACAGGGAGGGGAAAAACTGTTTTTT. It yields the protein CATGQGGEKLFF.

The chain carries TRBV20-1 and TRBJ2-4; D is ambiguous. The J call may be incorrect, as the DNA end agrees better with TRBJ2-7. CDR3 length: 14 amino acids. Per germline, CDR1 DFQATT and CDR2 SNEGSKA (reference sequence). The CDR3: CSALGPGAAYEQYF. The CDR3 nucleotides read TGCAGTGCTCTGGGCCCCGGAGCTGCCTACGAGCAGTACTTC.

About this clonotype: At one boundary the junction diverges from the germline segment, which might be a read error. The V and J genes are TRBV7-9 and TRBJ2-5, with D perhaps TRBD2 (5 bases). The germline CDR1 and CDR2 sequences are SEHNR and FQNEAQ (reference sequence). This CDR3 spans 12 amino acids. CDR3 in DNA: TGTGCCAACAGCTGGGTGGAGGCAGCCCAGTACTTC. Amino acids: CANSWVEAAQYF.

The gene calls are TRBV12-3 or TRBV12-4 and TRBJ2-3, with D possibly TRBD2 on 6 matching bases. V lost 4 bases and J lost 3, with 11 bases in between. This CDR3 has 14 amino acids. The CDR3 loop is CASSWGTLTDTQYF. CDR3 bases: TGTGCCAGCAGTTGGGGGACTTTGACAGATACGCAGTATTTT.

This chain uses TRBV6-6 with TRBJ2-5, with 8 bases that match TRBD2. Germline loops: CDR1 MNHNY, CDR2 SVGAGI (reference sequence). This CDR3 is built from 15 residues. J lost 1 base, V lost 7 bases, and 8 bases had no gene match. DNA for the CDR3: TGTGCCAGCACCAAAGCGGGAGCGCCCCAAGAGACCCAGTACTTC. It translates to CASTKAGAPQETQYF.

The V and J genes are TRBV4-1 and TRBJ2-7, with 9 bases aligning to TRBD2. V lost 1 base and J lost 3; bases outside the gene matches: 4. The CDR3 runs to 15 residues. CDR1 is MGHRA and CDR2 is YSYEKL in the germline V gene. CDR3 sequence (DNA): TGCGCCAGCAGCCAAGTAAGTAGCGGGAGCTACGAGCAGTACTTC. Protein product: CASSQVSSGSYEQYF.

This clonotype was counted only a few times. This chain connects TRBV12-3 or TRBV12-4 to TRBJ2-3; D is uncertain. V lost 7 bases, J lost 14 bases, and 28 bases lay in between. This CDR3 spans 15 amino acids. CDR3 sequence (DNA): TGTGCCAGCACCCGCCGGGCTCCGGTGCACAGATACGCGTATTTT. It is translated as CASTRRAPVHRYAYF.

The chain is built from TRBV3-1 and TRBJ1-2; TRBD1 aligns across 9 bases. From germline, CDR1 is LGHDT and CDR2 YNNKEL (reference sequence). This CDR3 has 12 amino acids. V was pared by 4 bases and J by 12 bases, with 6 bases of the junction left unmatched. The CDR3 DNA follows: TGTGCCAGCAGCCCCTGGACAGGGGAGAACACCTTC. Translation gives CASSPWTGENTF. The entire variable domain, with the rest obtained from reference TRBV3-1 and TRBJ1-2, is as follows: DTAVSQTPKYLVTQMGNDKSIKCEQNLGHDTMYWYKQDSKKFLKIMFSYNNKELIINETVPNRFSPKSPDKAHLNLHINSLELGDSAVYFCASSPWTGENTFGSGTRLTVV.

The V call is TRBV27, the J call TRBJ2-1; 10 positions match TRBD2. Germline lookup yields CDR1 MNHEY and CDR2 SMNVEV (reference sequence). Unmatched junction bases numbered 8, after V lost 3 bases and J lost 6 bases. The CDR3 is made up of 16 amino acids. The CDR3 DNA reads TGTGCCAGCAGTTTGTTCGGGACTAGCGTTCGCAATGAGCAGTTCTTC. The encoded protein is CASSLFGTSVRNEQFF.

This chain joins TRBV29-1 and TRBJ1-2; TRBD1 agrees at 9 bases. Looked up from germline, CDR1 is SQVTM and CDR2 is ANQGSEA. J gave up 13 bases and V 7 bases, and 16 bases lay outside the gene matches. The CDR3 extends over 13 amino acids. The CDR3 DNA sequence: TGCAGCGCCCCAACGACAGGGGGAGCCGCAGCCACCTTC. This translates into CSAPTTGGAAATF. The variable domain in full, with the rest retrieved from reference TRBV29-1 and TRBJ1-2, is SAVISQKPSRDICQRGTSLTIQCQVDSQVTMMFWYRQQPGQSLTLIATANQGSEATYESGFVIDKFPISRPNLTFSTLTVSNMSPEDSSIYLCSAPTTGGAAATFGSGTRLTVV.

The CDR3 loop reads CASSLGPGGANVLTF. For the CDR3, the DNA is TGCGCCAGCAGCTTGGGACCTGGAGGGGCCAACGTCCTGACTTTC. The chain has TRBV5-1 and TRBJ2-6; no clear D. Trimming left V 0 bases short and J 4 bases short, with 8 bases between. This CDR3 region has 15 residues. Per germline, CDR1 SGHRS and CDR2 YFSETQ.

The chain recombines TRBV27 with TRBJ1-3; 7 nucleotides agree with TRBD1. CDR3 length equals 14 residues. With V trimmed by 3 bases and J by 4 bases, 3 bases remained unmatched. CDR1 is MNHEY, CDR2 SMNVEV, per germline (reference sequence). The CDR3 spells CASSLTGLGNTIYF. The CDR3 DNA reads TGTGCCAGCAGTTTGACAGGGCTCGGAAACACCATATATTTT.